The 20 T cell receptor beta chains listed next were all sequenced from one sample in a study of CD8 T cells in Susac syndrome. RNA amounts of roughly 0.45 to 1 ug underwent reverse transcription with random hexamers. TCRdb itself ran the immunoSEQ multiplex PCR reads through MiXCR, one entry per CDR3 protein. Of under 150,000 distinct CDR3 sequences in the sample, roughly 80% were seen once. Sequenced sample: CD8+ T cells from PBMCs. These receptors were collected from a human donor with multiple sclerosis.

The V gene is TRBV29-1, the J gene TRBJ1-2, with D hard to call. Germline V lookup: CDR1 SQVTM, CDR2 ANQGSEA. This CDR3 is built from 14 residues. Trimming stripped 5 bases from V and 6 bases from J, with 19 bases between. CDR3 in amino acids: CSVFDYARSNGYTF. CDR3 in DNA: TGCAGCGTTTTCGACTACGCCCGCAGTAATGGCTACACCTTC.

This clonotype occurred many times. CDR3 bases: TGTGCCAGCAGCTCGGGGCCGAACTACGAGCAGTACTTC. Translating gives CASSSGPNYEQYF. The rearrangement uses TRBV7-6 and TRBJ2-7, with D perhaps being TRBD1 or TRBD2 (5 bases each). Germline lookup yields CDR1 SGHVS and CDR2 FNYEAQ. The CDR3 consists of 13 residues. V dropped 4 bases and J dropped 3 bases, with 10 bases sitting between them.

This sequence joins TRBV27 and TRBJ1-3, with 8 bases that match TRBD1. The CDR3 is 17 residues long. With 4 bases clipped from V and 0 bases from J, the junction kept 8 bases outside the gene matches. Germline CDR1 MNHEY, CDR2 SMNVEV (reference sequence). The CDR3 DNA sequence: TGTGCCAGCAGTTGGTCAGGGGGCCCTAGCTCTGGAAACACCATATATTTT. Amino acid sequence: CASSWSGGPSSGNTIYF.

The V and J genes are TRBV10-3 and TRBJ2-1, with D perhaps being TRBD1 or TRBD2 (5 bases each). Germline loops: CDR1 ENHRY, CDR2 SYGVKD. The CDR3 has 14 residues. The V gene lost 2 bases and the J gene lost 8 bases, with 13 bases spanning the gap. CDR3 in amino acids: CAISETGGRYEQFF. DNA of the CDR3: TGTGCCATCAGTGAGACAGGCGGGCGCTATGAGCAGTTCTTC.

The chain uses TRBV27 and TRBJ2-2, with 8 nucleotides matching TRBD2. The V gene end was trimmed by 4 bases and the J gene end by 2 bases; junction bases not matched to a gene: 9. Germline-derived CDR1 and CDR2 are MNHEY and SMNVEV (reference sequence). The length of the CDR3 is 17 residues. Written as DNA, the CDR3 is TGTGCCAGCAGTTCCCCACCGGGACTAGATAACACCGGGGAGCTGTTTTTT. Its translation is CASSSPPGLDNTGELFF.

The table lists this clonotype with a few counts. The CDR3 region is CASSFWSNQPQHF. CDR3 coding DNA: TGTGCCAGCAGCTTTTGGAGCAATCAGCCCCAGCATTTT. The chain is built from TRBV7-2 and TRBJ1-5; no definite D call. V was pared by 3 bases and J by 1 base, with 4 bases between. CDR1 is SGHTA and CDR2 is FQGNSA in the germline V gene. The CDR3 length is 13 residues.

The gene calls are TRBV29-1 and TRBJ2-5, with D perhaps matching TRBD1 or TRBD2 (5 bases each). V was trimmed by 0 bases and J by 7 bases, leaving 18 bases between them. CDR1 is SQVTM and CDR2 is ANQGSEA in the germline V gene. The CDR3 has 15 amino acids. In DNA form, the CDR3 reads TGCAGCGTTGAAGACCGGACTTCACAGGACGGGACCCAGTACTTC. Amino acids: CSVEDRTSQDGTQYF.

The table lists this clonotype with a count of one. The chain carries TRBV27 and TRBJ2-1; the D gene is possibly TRBD2 (6 bases). Germline assignment: CDR1 MNHEY and CDR2 SMNVEV (reference sequence). V was trimmed by 3 bases and J by 10 bases, leaving 7 bases between them. The CDR3 has 11 residues. The CDR3 sequence: CASSFGLEQFF. The CDR3 nucleotides are TGTGCCAGCAGTTTTGGACTAGAGCAGTTCTTC.

This clonotype appeared once. J is TRBJ2-7 and V is TRBV4-1, with a possible D match to TRBD1 (6 bases). Germline V gives CDR1 MGHRA, CDR2 YSYEKL. This CDR3 comprises 15 residues. Trimming cost V 0 bases and J 2 bases, with 11 bases left between them. For the CDR3, the DNA is TGCGCCAGCAGCCAAGATCAGGGGCTCACCTACGAGCAGTACTTC. Residues: CASSQDQGLTYEQYF.

The gene calls are TRBV2 and TRBJ1-5; D is unclear. The CDR3 consists of 16 residues. The germline V and J ends were trimmed by 3 bases and 4 bases, with 16 bases remaining between them. The V gene's germline CDR1 is SNHLY and CDR2 FYNNEI. CDR3: CASSDLSRSGNQPQHF. The DNA of the CDR3 is TGTGCCAGCAGTGACCTGTCGAGGTCTGGGAATCAGCCCCAGCATTTT.

The genes are TRBV4-3 and TRBJ1-1; unclear D gene. From germline, CDR1 is LGHNA and CDR2 YSLEER. Trimming stripped 2 bases from V and 1 base from J, with 8 bases between. The CDR3 contains 14 residues. CDR3: CASSQTGGNTEAFF. In nucleotides, the CDR3 is TGCGCCAGCAGCCAAACGGGAGGGAACACTGAAGCTTTCTTT.

The rearrangement links TRBV2 to TRBJ2-5, with 9 nucleotides matching TRBD1. The germline CDR1 and CDR2 sequences are SNHLY and FYNNEI. V lost 6 bases to trimming and J lost 5 bases; unmatched junction nucleotides: 16. This CDR3 contains 17 residues. This chain's CDR3 is CASRETSGTGFWETQYF. The CDR3 nucleotides read TGTGCCAGCAGAGAAACCTCCGGGACAGGGTTTTGGGAGACCCAGTACTTC.

The chain recombines TRBV4-3 with TRBJ2-1; a weak D match, TRBD2 (6 bases). Germline V gene lookup returns CDR1 LGHNA and CDR2 YSLEER. The CDR3 has 16 amino acids. V gave up 4 bases and J gave up 4 bases, with 17 bases separating them. The CDR3 DNA reads as TGCGCCAGCAGCCTAAAAAATCTAGCGCCTTACAATGAGCAGTTCTTC. As protein: CASSLKNLAPYNEQFF.

The chain employs TRBV27 and TRBJ1-2, with 7 bases that match TRBD1. This CDR3 spans 13 amino acids. With V trimmed by 7 bases and J by 5 bases, 7 bases remained unmatched. Per germline, CDR1 MNHEY and CDR2 SMNVEV (reference sequence). The CDR3 is CASTRGGGYGYTF. CDR3 nucleotides: TGTGCCAGCACCAGGGGGGGCGGTTATGGCTACACCTTC.

This chain joins TRBV2 and TRBJ1-5; D uncertain. CDR1 is SNHLY, CDR2 FYNNEI, per germline. The CDR3 loop spans 15 amino acids. V shed 6 bases and J shed 0 bases, with 12 bases lying between them. The CDR3 DNA reads TGTGCCAGCAGCCTAAACAGTGATAGCAATCAGCCCCAGCATTTT. This codes for CASSLNSDSNQPQHF.

The chain combines TRBV29-1 with TRBJ1-1; no reliable D call. This CDR3 is built from 10 residues. V was clipped by 1 base and J by 7 bases, with 4 bases between them. Looked up from germline, CDR1 is SQVTM and CDR2 is ANQGSEA. CDR3 sequence: CSVEGFEAFF. The CDR3 nucleotides are TGCAGCGTTGAAGGTTTTGAAGCTTTCTTT.

The CDR3 DNA reads as TGTGCCAGCAGGGAGGGGGCACATTTGAACACTGAAGCTTTCTTT. It encodes CASREGAHLNTEAFF. This chain joins TRBV11-2 and TRBJ1-1; 7 nucleotides agree with TRBD1. The ends lost 6 bases at V and 0 bases at J; junction bases unmatched: 7. The germline V gene has CDR1 SGHAT and CDR2 FQNNGV. This CDR3 is 15 amino acids long.

CDR3 sequence (DNA): TGTGCCAGCAGCGTAAATAAGGGTGACTCCTCTGGAAACACCATATATTTT. Translating gives CASSVNKGDSSGNTIYF. V and J are TRBV9 and TRBJ1-3; D is uncertain. Deletions cut 1 base from V and 0 bases from J, with 14 bases between. Germline CDR1 reads SGDLS; CDR2 reads YYNGEE. CDR3 size: 17 residues.

The rearrangement joins TRBV19 to TRBJ1-5; weak D call: TRBD1 (5 bases). The germline V and J ends were trimmed by 6 bases and 0 bases, with 30 bases remaining between them. This CDR3 is built from 21 residues. Germline values: CDR1 LNHDA, CDR2 SQIVND (reference sequence). CDR3 sequence: CASSHDPPFLLRVNSNQPQHF. The CDR3 coding sequence is TGTGCCAGTAGCCACGACCCCCCCTTTCTCCTCAGGGTGAATAGCAATCAGCCCCAGCATTTT.

This clonotype was detected only once. The V gene is TRBV11-2, the J gene TRBJ2-3; D not resolved. Germline values: CDR1 SGHAT, CDR2 FQNNGV. This CDR3 region has 16 residues. Trimming pared 2 bases from V and 0 bases from J, leaving 12 bases between. DNA of the CDR3: TGTGCCAGCAGCTTATCCCCCCGGCTTAGCACAGATACGCAGTATTTT. It translates to CASSLSPRLSTDTQYF.